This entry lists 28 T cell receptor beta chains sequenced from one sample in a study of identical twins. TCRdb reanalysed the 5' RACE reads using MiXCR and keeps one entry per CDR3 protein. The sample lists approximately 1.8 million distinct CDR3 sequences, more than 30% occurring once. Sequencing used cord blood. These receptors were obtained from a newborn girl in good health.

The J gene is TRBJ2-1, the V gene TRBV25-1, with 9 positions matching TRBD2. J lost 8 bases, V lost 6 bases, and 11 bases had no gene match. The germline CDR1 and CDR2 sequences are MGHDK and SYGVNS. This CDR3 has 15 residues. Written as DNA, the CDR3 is TGTGCCAGCAGCGTAGCGGGAGAGGGCCTCGATGAGCAGTTCTTC. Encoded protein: CASSVAGEGLDEQFF.

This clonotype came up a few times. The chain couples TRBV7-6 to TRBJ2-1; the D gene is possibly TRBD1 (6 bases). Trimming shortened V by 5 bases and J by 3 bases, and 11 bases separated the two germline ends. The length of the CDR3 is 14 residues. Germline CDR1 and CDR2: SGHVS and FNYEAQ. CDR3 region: CASSLRDIYNEQFF. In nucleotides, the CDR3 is TGTGCCAGCAGCCTCCGGGACATCTACAATGAGCAGTTCTTC. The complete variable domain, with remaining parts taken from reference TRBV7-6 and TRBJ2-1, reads GAGVSQSPRYKVTKRGQDVALRCDPISGHVSLYWYRQALGQGPEFLTYFNYEAQQDKSGLPNDRFSAERPEGSISTLTIQRTEQRDSAMYRCASSLRDIYNEQFFGPGTRLTVL.

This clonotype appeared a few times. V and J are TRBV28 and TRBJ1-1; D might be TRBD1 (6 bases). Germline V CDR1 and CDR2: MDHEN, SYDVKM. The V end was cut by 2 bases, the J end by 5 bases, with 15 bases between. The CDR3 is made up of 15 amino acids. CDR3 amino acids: CASSLMRGARTEAFF. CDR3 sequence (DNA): TGTGCCAGCAGTTTAATGAGGGGGGCGAGGACTGAAGCTTTCTTT.

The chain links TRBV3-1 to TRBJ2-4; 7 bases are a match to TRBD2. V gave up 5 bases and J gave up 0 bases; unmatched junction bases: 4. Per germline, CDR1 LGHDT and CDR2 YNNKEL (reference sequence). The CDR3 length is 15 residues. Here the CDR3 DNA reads TGTGCCAGCAGCAACGGGGGGTTAGCCAAAAACATTCAGTACTTC. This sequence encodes CASSNGGLAKNIQYF.

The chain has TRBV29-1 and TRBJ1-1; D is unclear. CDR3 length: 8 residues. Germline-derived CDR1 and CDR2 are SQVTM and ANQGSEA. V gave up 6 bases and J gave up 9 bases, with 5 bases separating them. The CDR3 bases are TGCAGCGTCGCTCAAGCTTTCTTT. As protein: CSVAQAFF.

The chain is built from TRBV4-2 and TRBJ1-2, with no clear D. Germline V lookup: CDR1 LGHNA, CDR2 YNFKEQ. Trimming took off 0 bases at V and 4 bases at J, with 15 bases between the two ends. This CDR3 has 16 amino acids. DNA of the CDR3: TGTGCCAGCAGCCAAGATTCCCCCTCAGGACGCTATGGCTACACCTTC. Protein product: CASSQDSPSGRYGYTF.

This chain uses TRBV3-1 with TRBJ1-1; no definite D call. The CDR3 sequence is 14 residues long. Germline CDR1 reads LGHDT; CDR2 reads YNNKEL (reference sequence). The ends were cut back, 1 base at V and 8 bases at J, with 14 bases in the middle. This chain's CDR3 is CASSQGASPGEAFF. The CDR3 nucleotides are TGTGCCAGCAGCCAAGGGGCGAGCCCTGGAGAAGCTTTCTTT.

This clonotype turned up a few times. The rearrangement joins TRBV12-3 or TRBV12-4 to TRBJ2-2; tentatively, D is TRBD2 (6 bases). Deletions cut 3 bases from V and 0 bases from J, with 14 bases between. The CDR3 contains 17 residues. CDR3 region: CASSFGGGRTNTGELFF. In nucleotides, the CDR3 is TGTGCCAGCAGTTTTGGGGGAGGTCGGACGAACACCGGGGAGCTGTTTTTT.

CDR3 sequence reads: CASSFRRESGTQYF. The DNA of the CDR3 is TGTGCCAGCAGTTTCCGGCGGGAATCGGGGACCCAGTACTTC. The genes are TRBV12-3 or TRBV12-4 and TRBJ2-7; D might be TRBD2 (6 bases). The better agreement between TRBJ2-5 and the DNA end casts doubt on the J call. The CDR3 totals 14 residues.

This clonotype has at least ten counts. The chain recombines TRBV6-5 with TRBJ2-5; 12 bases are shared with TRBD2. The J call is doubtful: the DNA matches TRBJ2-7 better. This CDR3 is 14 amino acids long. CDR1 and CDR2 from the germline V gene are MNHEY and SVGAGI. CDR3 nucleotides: TGTGCCAGCAGTTCGGGACTAGCGGGCGGCGAGCAGTACTTC. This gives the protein CASSSGLAGGEQYF.

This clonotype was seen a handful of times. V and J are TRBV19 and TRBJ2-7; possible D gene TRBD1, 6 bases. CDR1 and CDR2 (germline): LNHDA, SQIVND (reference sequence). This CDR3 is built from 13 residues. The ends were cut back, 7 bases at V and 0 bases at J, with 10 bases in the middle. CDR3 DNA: TGTGCCAGTATGCGACAGGACTCCTACGAGCAGTACTTC. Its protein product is CASMRQDSYEQYF.

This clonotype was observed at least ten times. The CDR3: CATHGDTSYEQYF. In DNA, the CDR3 is TGTGCCACGCACGGGGACACTTCCTACGAGCAGTACTTC. The chain couples TRBV10-3 to TRBJ2-7; tentative D call: TRBD1 (6 bases). The CDR3 length is 13 residues. V dropped 10 bases and J dropped 1 base, with 14 bases sitting between them. The germline V gene has CDR1 ENHRY and CDR2 SYGVKD.

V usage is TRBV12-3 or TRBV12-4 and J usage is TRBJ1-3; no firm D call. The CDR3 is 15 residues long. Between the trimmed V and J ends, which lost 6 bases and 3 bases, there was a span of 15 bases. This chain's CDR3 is CASRPQRLDGNTIYF. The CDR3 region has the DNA TGTGCCAGCAGGCCACAGCGCCTGGATGGAAACACCATATATTTT.

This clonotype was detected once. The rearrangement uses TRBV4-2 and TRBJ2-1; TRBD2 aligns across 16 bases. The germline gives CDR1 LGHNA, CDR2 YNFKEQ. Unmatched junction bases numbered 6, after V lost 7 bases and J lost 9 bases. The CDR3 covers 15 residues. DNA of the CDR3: TGTGCCAGCAACCCGGGACTAGCGGGAGGGACTGAGCAGTTCTTC. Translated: CASNPGLAGGTEQFF.

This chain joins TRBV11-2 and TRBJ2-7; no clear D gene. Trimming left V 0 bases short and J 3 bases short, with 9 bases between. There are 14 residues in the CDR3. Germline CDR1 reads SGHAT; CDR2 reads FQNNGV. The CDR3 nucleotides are TGTGCCAGCAGCTTAGATATGGCCCTCTACGAGCAGTACTTC. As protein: CASSLDMALYEQYF.

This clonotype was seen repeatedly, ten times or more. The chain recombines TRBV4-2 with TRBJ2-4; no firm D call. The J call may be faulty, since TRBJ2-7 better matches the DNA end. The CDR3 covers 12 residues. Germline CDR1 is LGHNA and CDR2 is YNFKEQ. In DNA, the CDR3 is TGTGCCAGCAGCCAAGGATCTCTCGAGCAGTACTTC. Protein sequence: CASSQGSLEQYF.

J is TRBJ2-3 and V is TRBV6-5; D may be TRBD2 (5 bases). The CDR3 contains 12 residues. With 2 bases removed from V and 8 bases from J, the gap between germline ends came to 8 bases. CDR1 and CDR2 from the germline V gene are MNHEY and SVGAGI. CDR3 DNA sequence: TGTGCCAGCAGTTACGGGAGTGGTACGCAGTATTTT. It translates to CASSYGSGTQYF.

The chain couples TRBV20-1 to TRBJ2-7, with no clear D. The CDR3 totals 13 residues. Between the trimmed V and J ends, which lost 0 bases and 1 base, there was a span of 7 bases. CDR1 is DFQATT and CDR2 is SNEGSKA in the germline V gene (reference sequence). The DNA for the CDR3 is TGCAGTGCTAGAGATCCCCAATCCTACGAGCAGTACTTC. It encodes CSARDPQSYEQYF.

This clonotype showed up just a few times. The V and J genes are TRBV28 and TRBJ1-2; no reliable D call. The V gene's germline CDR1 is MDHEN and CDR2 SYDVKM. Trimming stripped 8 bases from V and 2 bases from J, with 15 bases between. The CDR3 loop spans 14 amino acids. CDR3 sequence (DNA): TGTGCCAGCCGCCTGAGGAGTCAGAACTATGGCTACACCTTC. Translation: CASRLRSQNYGYTF.

The CDR3 nucleotides read TGCAGTGCCCTGACAGGCACAGATACGCAGTATTTT. Protein sequence: CSALTGTDTQYF. The V and J genes are TRBV20-1 and TRBJ2-3; D might be TRBD1 (5 bases). The CDR3 sequence is 12 residues long. V was cut by 6 bases and J by 1 base, with 8 bases left in between. Germline V lookup: CDR1 DFQATT, CDR2 SNEGSKA (reference sequence).

Here the CDR3 reads CASAGLAGVVVPETQYF. CDR3 DNA: TGTGCCAGCGCGGGACTAGCGGGAGTAGTCGTACCAGAGACCCAGTACTTC. The chain joins TRBV4-2 to TRBJ2-5; the match to TRBD2 covers 14 bases. CDR1 is LGHNA, CDR2 YNFKEQ, per germline. The CDR3 contains 17 residues. Trimming cost V 8 bases and J 4 bases; bases outside gene matches: 12.

CDR3 DNA sequence: TGTGCCAGCAGCTTTTTCGTCTTGCGGGGCCAGTACTTC. It codes for CASSFFVLRGQYF. V gene TRBV11-2 combines with J gene TRBJ2-7; tentatively, D is TRBD2 (6 bases). V lost 3 bases to trimming and J lost 10 bases, with 16 bases between them. Germline lookup yields CDR1 SGHAT and CDR2 FQNNGV. The CDR3 sequence is 13 residues long.

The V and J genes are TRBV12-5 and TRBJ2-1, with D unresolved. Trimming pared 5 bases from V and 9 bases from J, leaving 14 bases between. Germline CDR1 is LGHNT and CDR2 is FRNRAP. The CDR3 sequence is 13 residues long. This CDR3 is CASGPFWGSEQFF. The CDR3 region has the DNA TGTGCTAGTGGTCCCTTCTGGGGAAGTGAGCAGTTCTTC.

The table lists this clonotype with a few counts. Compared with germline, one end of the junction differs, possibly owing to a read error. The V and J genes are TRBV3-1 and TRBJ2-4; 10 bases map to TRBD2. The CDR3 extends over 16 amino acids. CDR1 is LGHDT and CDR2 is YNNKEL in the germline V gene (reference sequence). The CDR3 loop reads CASSYLAGAANNIQYF. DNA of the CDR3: TGTGCCAGCAGCTATCTAGCGGGGGCAGCCAACAACATTCAGTACTTC.

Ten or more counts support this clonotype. CDR3 nucleotide sequence: TGTGCCAGCAGTTTTGGGGGCCCCTACGAGCAGTACTTC. As protein: CASSFGGPYEQYF. The rearrangement joins TRBV11-2 to TRBJ2-7; a possible D gene is TRBD1 (6 bases). V gave up 6 bases and J gave up 2 bases, with 11 bases separating them. This CDR3 comprises 13 residues. Germline CDR1 reads SGHAT; CDR2 reads FQNNGV. Full variable domain (outside the CDR3, taken from reference TRBV11-2 and TRBJ2-7): EAGVAQSPRYKIIEKRQSVAFWCNPISGHATLYWYQQILGQGPKLLIQFQNNGVVDDSQLPKDRFSAERLKGVDSTLKIQPAKLEDSAVYLCASSFGGPYEQYFGPGTRLTVT.

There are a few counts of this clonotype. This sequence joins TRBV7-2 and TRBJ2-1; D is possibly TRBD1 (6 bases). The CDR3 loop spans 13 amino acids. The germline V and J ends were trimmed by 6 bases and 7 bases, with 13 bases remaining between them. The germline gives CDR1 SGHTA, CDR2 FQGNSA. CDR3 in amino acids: CASSRQVRNEQFF. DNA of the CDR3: TGTGCCAGCAGTCGACAGGTCAGGAATGAGCAGTTCTTC.

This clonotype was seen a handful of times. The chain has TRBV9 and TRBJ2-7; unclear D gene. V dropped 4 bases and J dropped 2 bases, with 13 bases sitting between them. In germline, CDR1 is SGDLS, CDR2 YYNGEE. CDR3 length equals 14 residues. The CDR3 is CASSPETFPYEQYF. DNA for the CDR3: TGTGCCAGCAGCCCAGAGACATTTCCCTACGAGCAGTACTTC.

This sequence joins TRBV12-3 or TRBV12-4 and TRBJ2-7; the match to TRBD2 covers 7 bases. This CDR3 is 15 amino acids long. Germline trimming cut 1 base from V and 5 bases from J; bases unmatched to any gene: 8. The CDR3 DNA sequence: TGTGCCAGCAGTTTAGTAGGGATCAGCGGGAACGAGCAGTACTTC. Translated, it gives CASSLVGISGNEQYF.